This TCR beta chain appears in the sequencing data of a study of CD8 T cells in ankylosing spondylitis. In making TCR beta libraries, quantitative 5'-RACE with molecular barcodes was used. TCRdb independently ran MiXCR on the 5' RACE reads; one entry per CDR3 protein. The data hold fewer than 550,000 distinct CDR3 sequences, with approximately 5% observed a single time. Broader study findings: Reports of some motif variants in reactive arthritis synovial fluid and blood predate this one. It appeared that ankylosing spondylitis blood was characterized by a TCR beta motif of eight highly homologous variants. Clones linked to disease, bearing a CD8+ phenotype, were relatively rare in peripheral blood. The authors reported significant enrichment of disease-linked clones in matched ankylosing spondylitis synovial fluid.

In this sample, this clonotype turned up many times. Its target is not known. Sequencing input: blood, either unsorted or a sorted T cell fraction (not recorded which). The sequence was obtained from a male donor with ankylosing spondylitis.

Here the CDR3 DNA reads TGTGCCAGCAGCCAGTCCCGGGACAGGGGTTTTTACGAAAAACTGTTTTTT. Amino acid sequence: CASSQSRDRGFYEKLFF. The chain joins TRBV7-9 to TRBJ1-4, with 10 bases lining up with TRBD1. Germline assignment: CDR1 SEHNR and CDR2 FQNEAQ (reference sequence). The CDR3 consists of 17 residues. Trimming cost V 5 bases and J 8 bases; bases outside gene matches: 14.